This passage covers 26 T cell receptor beta chains from one sample sequenced in a study of graft-versus-host responses after intestinal transplantation. The table came from immunoSEQ multiplex PCR; TCRdb's copy has only in-frame clones and leaves some out. The sample records fewer than 150,000 clones, just over 90% being singletons. Their antigen targets remain unknown. The sample in question was unstimulated CD4+ T cells sorted from spleen or lymph node cells, obtained before intestinal transplant. These receptors all stem from a human donor who received an intestinal transplant.

The rearrangement uses TRBV13 and TRBJ2-5; 7 bases map to TRBD2. The CDR3 is 13 amino acids. V trimming: 5 bases; J trimming: 5 bases; junction bases outside the gene matches: 5. Germline V gives CDR1 PRHDT, CDR2 FYEKMQ (reference sequence). The CDR3: CASSPGGRETQYF. The CDR3 bases are TGTGCCAGCAGCCCCGGGGGGAGGGAGACCCAGTACTTC.

The chain is built from TRBV19 and TRBJ2-7; D may be TRBD2 (6 bases). Per germline, CDR1 LNHDA and CDR2 SQIVND (reference sequence). Trimming shortened V by 5 bases and J by 2 bases, and 13 bases separated the two germline ends. There are 14 residues in the CDR3. CDR3 sequence: CASSRLPGAYEQYF. In nucleotides, the CDR3 is TGTGCCAGTAGTCGGCTTCCGGGGGCCTACGAGCAGTACTTC. The full variable domain, completed using reference TRBV19 and TRBJ2-7, is DGGITQSPKYLFRKEGQNVTLSCEQNLNHDAMYWYRQDPGQGLRLIYYSQIVNDFQKGDIAEGYSVSREKKESFPLTVTSAQKNPTAFYLCASSRLPGAYEQYFGPGTRLTVT.

The chain couples TRBV2 to TRBJ2-7; tentatively, D is TRBD1 (5 bases). Germline V gives CDR1 SNHLY, CDR2 FYNNEI. V lost 4 bases to trimming and J lost 0 bases, with 7 bases between them. CDR3 length equals 13 residues. CDR3 nucleotide sequence: TGTGCCAGCAGTGGTGACAGCTCCTACGAGCAGTACTTC. Translated: CASSGDSSYEQYF.

As to this clone: Other DNA sequences within the sample encode an identical CDR3. The chain uses TRBV5-8 and TRBJ1-1; unclear D gene. The germline CDR1 and CDR2 sequences are SGHTS and YDEGEE. This CDR3 contains 11 residues. Trimming took off 2 bases at V and 7 bases at J, with 6 bases between the two ends. CDR3 nucleotides: TGTGCCAGCAGCTTTGTCCATGAAGCTTTCTTT. Translation gives CASSFVHEAFF.

The CDR3 here is CASSARTPSSYEQYF. In DNA form, the CDR3 reads TGTGCCAGTAGTGCACGGACACCTAGCTCCTACGAGCAGTACTTC. This rearrangement joins TRBV19 to TRBJ2-7, with a possible D match to TRBD1 (5 bases). The germline V gene has CDR1 LNHDA and CDR2 SQIVND (reference sequence). The CDR3 has 15 residues. V was trimmed by 5 bases and J by 0 bases, leaving 14 bases between them.

V usage is TRBV5-1 and J usage is TRBJ2-7, with D tentatively TRBD2 (5 bases). V lost 2 bases and J lost 6, with 15 bases in between. The CDR3 extends over 14 amino acids. Germline CDR1 and CDR2: SGHRS and YFSETQ. CDR3: CASSFWSGGSEQYF. As DNA, the CDR3 is TGCGCCAGCAGCTTTTGGTCAGGAGGTAGCGAGCAGTACTTC.

This chain connects TRBV5-6 to TRBJ1-6; TRBD1 matches 10 bases. The junction had 10 bases not matched to a gene; V was cut back by 4 bases and J by 0 bases. Germline V gene lookup returns CDR1 SGHDT and CDR2 YYEEEE. The CDR3 is made up of 19 amino acids. The DNA of the CDR3 is TGTGCCAGCAGCCCCGGACAGGGGGTCTTTTTCTCCTATAATTCACCCCTCCACTTT. Translation: CASSPGQGVFFSYNSPLHF.

The chain uses TRBV5-1 and TRBJ1-2; perhaps TRBD1 as D (5 bases). CDR3 length: 14 amino acids. The ends were cut back, 4 bases at V and 3 bases at J, with 13 bases in the middle. Germline CDR1 and CDR2: SGHRS and YFSETQ. The CDR3 region is CASSASPGHYGYTF. Here the CDR3 DNA reads TGCGCCAGCAGCGCGTCGCCGGGACACTATGGCTACACCTTC.

This rearrangement joins TRBV6-5 to TRBJ1-1; TRBD1 is a possible D gene (6 bases). From germline, CDR1 is MNHEY and CDR2 SVGAGI. There are 13 residues in the CDR3. Trimming pared 5 bases from V and 5 bases from J, leaving 12 bases between. CDR3 sequence reads: CASSEKGGTEAFF. The CDR3 DNA reads as TGTGCCAGCAGTGAAAAGGGGGGTACTGAAGCTTTCTTT.

The rearrangement uses TRBV5-1 and TRBJ2-5, with D possibly matching TRBD1 (7 bases). The germline V gene encodes CDR1 SGHRS and CDR2 YFSETQ. This CDR3 is built from 13 residues. The V end was cut by 4 bases, the J end by 5 bases, with 12 bases between. The CDR3 sequence is CASSPRGEETQYF. The CDR3 DNA reads TGCGCCAGCAGCCCCAGGGGGGAGGAGACCCAGTACTTC.

The chain has TRBV10-3 and TRBJ1-1, with TRBD1 matching over 8 bases. Looked up from germline, CDR1 is ENHRY and CDR2 is SYGVKD. The CDR3 contains 16 residues. The J segment lost 0 bases and the V segment lost 2 bases, leaving 5 bases of the junction unmatched. CDR3 in amino acids: CAISEMGTGMNTEAFF. The CDR3 region has the DNA TGTGCCATCAGTGAGATGGGGACAGGAATGAACACTGAAGCTTTCTTT.

In nucleotides, the CDR3 is TGTGCCAGCAGTCCCAGGGGAGGGGGGACTGAAGCTTTCTTT. Its protein product is CASSPRGGGTEAFF. The V gene is TRBV6-1, the J gene TRBJ1-1, with D perhaps TRBD1 (6 bases). Trimming shortened V by 5 bases and J by 5 bases, and 15 bases separated the two germline ends. The CDR3 is 14 residues long. Germline lookup yields CDR1 MNHNS and CDR2 SASEGT.

V and J are TRBV6-6 and TRBJ1-4, with no clear D. This CDR3 has 14 amino acids. V dropped 5 bases and J dropped 0 bases, with 7 bases sitting between them. Germline loops: CDR1 MNHNY, CDR2 SVGAGI (reference sequence). The CDR3 DNA is TGTGCCAGCAGTCCAAGAGCAACTAATGAAAAACTGTTTTTT. Encoded protein: CASSPRATNEKLFF.

The rearrangement links TRBV6-5 to TRBJ1-1; D unresolved. The CDR3 sequence is 13 residues long. The V gene lost 2 bases and the J gene lost 6 bases, with 10 bases spanning the gap. The V gene's germline CDR1 is MNHEY and CDR2 SVGAGI. The CDR3 nucleotides read TGTGCCAGCAGTTACGAACGATGGGCTGAAGCTTTCTTT. Translating gives CASSYERWAEAFF.

The J gene is TRBJ2-3, the V gene TRBV7-6; possibly TRBD1 or TRBD2 for D (5 bases each). The CDR3 spans 14 residues. The germline CDR1 and CDR2 sequences are SGHVS and FNYEAQ. Trimming pared 3 bases from V and 1 base from J, leaving 8 bases between. This CDR3 reads CASSLGVRTDTQYF. CDR3 sequence (DNA): TGTGCCAGCAGCTTGGGGGTTCGCACAGATACGCAGTATTTT.

This CDR3 reads CASREEAATAEAFF. The DNA for the CDR3 is TGCGCCAGCAGGGAAGAAGCAGCCACTGCTGAAGCTTTCTTT. V usage is TRBV5-1 and J usage is TRBJ1-1, with D unresolved. The CDR3 is made up of 14 amino acids. The V gene's germline CDR1 is SGHRS and CDR2 YFSETQ. V lost 5 bases and J lost 6, with 17 bases in between.

This clone has only one observation. V and J are TRBV30 and TRBJ2-5; no firm D call. CDR3 length: 11 amino acids. The germline V gene has CDR1 GTSNPN and CDR2 SVGIG (reference sequence). V was shortened by 0 bases and J by 8 bases, with 7 bases between the two germline ends. The CDR3 loop is CAWSVVETQYF. The CDR3 nucleotides read TGTGCCTGGAGTGTGGTAGAAACCCAGTACTTC.

V gene TRBV5-5 combines with J gene TRBJ1-1; unclear D gene. The CDR3 is 12 residues long. V was pared by 2 bases and J by 5 bases, with 7 bases between. Germline values: CDR1 SGHKS, CDR2 YYEKEE (reference sequence). The CDR3 region is CASSLTQTEAFF. The CDR3 coding sequence is TGTGCCAGCAGCTTAACACAGACTGAAGCTTTCTTT. Full variable domain (remainder filled in from reference TRBV5-5 and TRBJ1-1): DAGVTQSPTHLIKTRGQQVTLRCSPISGHKSVSWYQQVLGQGPQFIFQYYEKEERGRGNFPDRFSARQFPNYSSELNVNALLLGDSALYLCASSLTQTEAFFGQGTRLTVV.

The chain carries TRBV5-1 and TRBJ1-2; D is unresolved. The germline gives CDR1 SGHRS, CDR2 YFSETQ. The CDR3 is 13 amino acids. The V gene lost 1 base and the J gene lost 7 bases, with 11 bases spanning the gap. In DNA, the CDR3 is TGCGCCAGCAGCTTGAACACAAAACGTGGCTACACCTTC. Its protein product is CASSLNTKRGYTF.

This clone was found once. Written as DNA, the CDR3 is TGCGCCAGCAGCTTCGGCAAGGACACTGAAGCTTTCTTT. This codes for CASSFGKDTEAFF. The V gene is TRBV5-1, the J gene TRBJ1-1; D is undetermined. Germline loops: CDR1 SGHRS, CDR2 YFSETQ. This CDR3 is built from 13 residues. V lost 2 bases, J lost 3 bases, and 8 bases lay in between.

This clone was detected once. The V call is TRBV5-1, the J call TRBJ1-1; D uncertain. The CDR3 totals 13 residues. In germline, CDR1 is SGHRS, CDR2 YFSETQ. Trimming took 4 bases from V and 4 from J, leaving 11 bases between them. CDR3 sequence: CASSETSITEAFF. DNA of the CDR3: TGCGCCAGCAGCGAGACCTCGATCACTGAAGCTTTCTTT.

The CDR3 loop is CASSLAKGLNTEAFF. CDR3 in DNA: TGTGCCAGCAGCTTAGCGAAAGGTCTGAACACTGAAGCTTTCTTT. The genes are TRBV7-9 and TRBJ1-1; D ambiguous. The CDR3 covers 15 residues. Germline CDR1 reads SEHNR; CDR2 reads FQNEAQ (reference sequence). Trimming removed 0 bases from V and 0 bases from J, with 8 bases in between.

This chain links TRBV25-1 with TRBJ2-3, with 9 positions matching TRBD2. V shed 5 bases, J shed 9 bases, and the junction held 6 bases outside the gene matches. Germline V gives CDR1 MGHDK, CDR2 SYGVNS. CDR3 size: 13 residues. The CDR3 here is CASSLAGGPTQYF. CDR3 DNA sequence: TGTGCCAGCAGTTTGGCGGGGGGGCCCACGCAGTATTTT.

The chain links TRBV5-1 to TRBJ2-7; D is undetermined. V was shortened by 0 bases and J by 3 bases, with 10 bases between the two germline ends. Germline CDR1 is SGHRS and CDR2 is YFSETQ. This CDR3 spans 14 amino acids. The CDR3 region has the DNA TGCGCCAGCAGCTTGGGGGCAGAAAGCTACGAGCAGTACTTC. The encoded protein is CASSLGAESYEQYF.

The rearrangement uses TRBV5-1 and TRBJ2-5; a possible D gene is TRBD1 (6 bases). V dropped 4 bases and J dropped 5 bases, with 15 bases sitting between them. The CDR3 extends over 14 amino acids. Germline V gene sequence: CDR1 SGHRS, CDR2 YFSETQ. Here the CDR3 reads CASSTLQGRETQYF. DNA for the CDR3: TGCGCCAGCAGCACACTACAGGGTCGGGAGACCCAGTACTTC.

The chain recombines TRBV6-1 with TRBJ1-2; D remains ambiguous. The CDR3 consists of 14 residues. Per germline, CDR1 MNHNS and CDR2 SASEGT. The V and J ends lost 4 bases and 0 bases respectively, with 9 bases between them. The DNA of the CDR3 is TGTGCCAGCAGTGCCCCCCTGGCTAACTATGGCTACACCTTC. It codes for CASSAPLANYGYTF.